This T cell receptor (beta chain) appears in the sequencing data of a study of T cells in localized non-small cell lung cancer. As regards this clone: The antigen remains unidentified.

Study outcomes and limitations: Uninvolved adjacent lung, not tumor, had the highest T cell clonality. An association was observed between higher blood T cell density and longer overall survival. The study detected a median about 50 of the top 100 tumor clones in adjacent lung. Owing to sequencing of a solitary tumor region, heterogeneity cannot be discounted.

The assay was immunoSEQ multiplex PCR, and TCRdb's table has in-frame clones only and misses some. This table has fewer than 75,000 clones, 65% to 85% appearing once. Germline V gives CDR1 MDHEN, CDR2 SYDVKM. Trimming took 3 bases from V and 3 from J; bases not matched to a gene: 3. The CDR3 totals 15 residues. Sample: peripheral blood, taken before any cancer treatment. The J gene is TRBJ2-2, the V gene TRBV28, with 8 nucleotides matching TRBD2. This TCR derives from a female donor aged 60 or older with stage I lung adenocarcinoma. The CDR3 reads CASSFLAGDTGELFF. The CDR3 bases are TGTGCCAGCAGTTTTCTAGCGGGCGACACCGGGGAGCTGTTTTTT.